This is a list of T cell receptor beta chains from one sample in a study of a mutant IDH1 vaccine in newly diagnosed glioma. What these receptors recognize is not known. Using immunoSEQ multiplex PCR, the repertoire was profiled, and TCRdb retains in-frame clones only, with some absent. The repertoire includes about 42,000 clones, over 75% of them detected once, and roughly 1.8% sits in the top ten. This specimen was PBMCs, taken from a glioma patient whose treatment included an IDH1 peptide vaccine. These receptor sequences come from a man between 40 and 49 years old with glioma. Each CDR3 is given with its conserved first and last residue.

v_call	j_call	cdr3_aa
TRBV7-3	TRBJ1-1	CASSSSTGNTEAFF
TRBV29-1	TRBJ1-1	CSVEAPGTVPYAEAFF
TRBV19	TRBJ1-1	CASRSGGITEAFF
TRBV27	TRBJ1-2	CASSLGPNYGYTF
TRBV29-1	TRBJ1-2	CSVTSNYGYTF
TRBV2	TRBJ1-1	CASSRTGNTEAFF
TRBV7-9	TRBJ2-1	CASSPNSGSGYNEQFF
TRBV13	TRBJ1-1	CASSLVWAIVF
TRBV5-1	TRBJ1-1	CASSFEGGTEAFF
TRBV18	TRBJ1-5	CASSPVEGNQPQHF
TRBV5-1	TRBJ2-5	CASSAGVNGETQYF
TRBV19	TRBJ1-2	CASNAQTDGYTF
TRBV2	TRBJ1-4	CASRRTGQYEKLFF
TRBV7-2	TRBJ1-2	CASSLFRAGSNYGYTF
TRBV5-4	TRBJ1-1	CASSFSQVNTEAFF
TRBV10-1	TRBJ1-5	CASSDQGGRYSNQPQHF
TRBV7-2	TRBJ2-5	CASSPRGFKAETQYF
TRBV6-5	TRBJ2-7	CASSRREGASYEQYF
TRBV19	TRBJ1-5	CATHKGIGGGAGQPQHF
TRBV7-2	TRBJ1-5	CASSLQGQSWQPQHF
TRBV7-2	TRBJ2-5	CASSLAWTSGRVEETQYF
TRBV13	TRBJ2-7	CATPGTLSSYEQYF
TRBV18	TRBJ2-5	CASSPPAIESQYF
TRBV5-1	TRBJ2-1	CASSSSAVEDDNEQFF
TRBV11-3	TRBJ2-7	CASSSGQSYEQYF
TRBV6-4	TRBJ1-3	CASSDRAGNTIYF
TRBV9	TRBJ2-3	CASSTAGFTDTQYF
TRBV28	TRBJ2-1	CAIAGGPYNEQFF
TRBV27	TRBJ2-1	CASSLEGGRSGQFF
TRBV27	TRBJ2-7	CASSLGRGEYEQYF
TRBV9	TRBJ2-7	CASSPPAGVYEQYF
TRBV20-1	TRBJ1-1	CSANRESEAFF
TRBV5-1	TRBJ2-6	CASTPKTVSGANVLTF
TRBV5-1	TRBJ2-5	CASSLGTQETQYF
TRBV7-2	TRBJ2-3	CASSRRTSGSLNF
TRBV6-6	TRBJ2-7	CASSYAVTEGPYEQYF
TRBV7-6	TRBJ2-5	CASSSPSETQYF
TRBV20-1	TRBJ1-2	CRTEGYYGYTF
TRBV7-2	TRBJ2-5	CASSLGWGGEGETQYF
TRBV7-2	TRBJ2-7	CASSSSSGMFYEQYF
TRBV6-5	TRBJ2-7	CASSYGTPPTYEQYF
TRBV28	TRBJ1-1	CASRGGGNTEAFF
TRBV2	TRBJ1-2	CASMWADGYTF
TRBV5-6	TRBJ1-1	CASSRRDRHTEAFF
TRBV15	TRBJ2-3	CATSPTARDTQYF
TRBV6-5	TRBJ2-3	CASRPGLATDTQYF
TRBV9	TRBJ1-4	CASSVGGRTQGEKLFF
TRBV7-9	TRBJ1-3	CASSSTGQGTGNTIYF
TRBV7-9	TRBJ2-2	CASSLGLAGRAGELFF
TRBV7-9	TRBJ2-7	CASSYIQAGRFSYEQYF
TRBV5-4	TRBJ2-7	CASSLPGTGTYEQYF
TRBV11-2	TRBJ2-1	CASGPTYNEQFF
TRBV7-2	TRBJ2-7	CASSPASGRAYEQYF